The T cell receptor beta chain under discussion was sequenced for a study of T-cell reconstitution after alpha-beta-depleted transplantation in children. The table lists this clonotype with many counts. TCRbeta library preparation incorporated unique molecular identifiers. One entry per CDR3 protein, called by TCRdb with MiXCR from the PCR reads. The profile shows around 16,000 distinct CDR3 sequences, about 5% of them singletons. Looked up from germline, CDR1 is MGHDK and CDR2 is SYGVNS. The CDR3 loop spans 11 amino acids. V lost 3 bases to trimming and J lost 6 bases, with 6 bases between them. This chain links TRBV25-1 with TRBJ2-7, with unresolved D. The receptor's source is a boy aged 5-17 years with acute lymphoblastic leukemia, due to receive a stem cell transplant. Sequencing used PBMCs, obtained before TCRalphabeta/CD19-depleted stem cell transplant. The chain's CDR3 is CASSDYLEQYF. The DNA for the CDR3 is TGTGCCAGCAGTGATTACCTCGAGCAGTACTTC.